This TCR beta chain was identified in a study of OX40 agonist ivuxolimab in advanced cancers. The overall study: Administration of intravenous ivuxolimab to patients occurred every 2 weeks at 0.01 to 10 mg/kg. Therapy given before enrollment (anti-PD-1, anti-PD-L1 or anti-CTLA-4) was allowed, and under 45% had some.

A note on this clone: Its specificity is not known.

Sequenced by immunoSEQ multiplex PCR; TCRdb stores in-frame clones only, minus some. The data contain 73,000 or so clones, around four fifths of them singletons. General study results and limits: In CD8+ T cells, expanded clones were on average more numerous than in CD4+.

This sequence originates from an adult with an advanced solid tumor such as melanoma, head and neck, liver or kidney cancer. Material: CD4+ or CD8+ T cells sorted from blood, obtained in a trial of the OX40 agonist ivuxolimab.

CDR3 DNA sequence: TGTGCCAGCAGCTTAGAATACGATGGCTACACCTTC. Translation gives CASSLEYDGYTF. The chain is built from TRBV7-8 and TRBJ1-2; D not certain. Germline V gives CDR1 SGHVS, CDR2 FQNEAQ. The CDR3 sequence is 12 residues long. Trimming cost V 1 base and J 6 bases, with 6 bases left between them.